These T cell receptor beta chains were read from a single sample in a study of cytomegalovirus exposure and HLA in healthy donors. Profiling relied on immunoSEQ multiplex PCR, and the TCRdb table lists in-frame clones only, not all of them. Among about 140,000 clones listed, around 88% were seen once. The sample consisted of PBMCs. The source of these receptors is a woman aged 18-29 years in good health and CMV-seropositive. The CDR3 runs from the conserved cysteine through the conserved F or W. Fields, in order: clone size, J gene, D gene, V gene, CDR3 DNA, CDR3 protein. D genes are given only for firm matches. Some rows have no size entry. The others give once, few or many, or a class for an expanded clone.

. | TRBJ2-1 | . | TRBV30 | TGTGCCTGGAGTGTAACGAGACTAGTTTCCAATGAGCAGTTCTTC | CAWSVTRLVSNEQFF
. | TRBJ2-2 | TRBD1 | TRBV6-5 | TGTGCCAGCAGCCGACAGGGTGGCACCGGGGAGCTGTTTTTT | CASSRQGGTGELFF
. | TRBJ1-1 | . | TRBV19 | TGTGCCAGTAGTCTTATAGCGAACACTGAAGCTTTCTTT | CASSLIANTEAFF
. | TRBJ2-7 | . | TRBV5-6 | TGTGCCAGCAGACGGACTCCAGCCTACGAGCAGTACTTC | CASRRTPAYEQYF
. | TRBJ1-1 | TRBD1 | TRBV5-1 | TGCGCCAGCAGCTCGACGGGACAGGGGAAGAACACTGAAGCTTTCTTT | CASSSTGQGKNTEAFF
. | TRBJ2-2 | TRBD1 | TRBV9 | TGTGCCAGCAGCGTACAGGGGGCCAGGGAGCTGTTTTTT | CASSVQGARELFF
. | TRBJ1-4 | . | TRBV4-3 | TGCGCCAGCAGCCAACGGGGGGCCTATGCAACTAATGAAAAACTGTTTTTT | CASSQRGAYATNEKLFF
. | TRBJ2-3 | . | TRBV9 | TGTGCCAGCAGCGTAGGTAGCGGTGGGCGCACAGATACGCAGTATTTT | CASSVGSGGRTDTQYF
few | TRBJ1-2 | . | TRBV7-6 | TGTGCCATCCTAAGGGACAACACGAACTATGGCTACACCTTC | CAILRDNTNYGYTF
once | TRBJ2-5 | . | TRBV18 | TGTGCCAGCTCACCCGAGGTGGAGACCCAGTACTTC | CASSPEVETQYF
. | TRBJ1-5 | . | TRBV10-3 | TGTGCCATCAGTGTGGGCAGTAGACAGCCCCAGCATTTT | CAISVGSRQPQHF
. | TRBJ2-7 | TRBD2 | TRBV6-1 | TGTGCCAGCAGGGGACTATCTAACGAGCAGTACTTC | CASRGLSNEQYF
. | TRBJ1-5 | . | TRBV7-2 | TGTGCCAGCAGCTTCAACTCAATCAATCAGCCCCAGCATTTT | CASSFNSINQPQHF
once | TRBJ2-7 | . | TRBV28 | TGTGCCAGCAGTTTGAGCCGTAACGAGCAGTACTTC | CASSLSRNEQYF
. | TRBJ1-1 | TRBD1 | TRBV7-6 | TGTGCCAGCAGCTTAGTTGAGACAGGGACCACTGAAGCTTTCTTT | CASSLVETGTTEAFF
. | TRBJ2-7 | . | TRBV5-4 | TGTGCCAGCAGCCCTCCAAACAGGTTCTCTCCCGACGAGCAGTACTTC | CASSPPNRFSPDEQYF
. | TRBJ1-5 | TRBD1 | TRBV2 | TGTGCCAGCAGCTCAGACAGGGGAAGCAATCAGCCCCAGCATTTT | CASSSDRGSNQPQHF
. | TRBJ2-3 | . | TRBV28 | TGTGCCAGCAGTTCCCAGGGAAATACGCAGTATTTT | CASSSQGNTQYF
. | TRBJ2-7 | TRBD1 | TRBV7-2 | TGTGCCAGCAGCTTAGCCCGTCCGGGACAGGGTTATTACGAGCAGTACTTC | CASSLARPGQGYYEQYF
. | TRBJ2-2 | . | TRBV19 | TGTGCCAGTAGTATAGATAATAGCCGGGAGCTGTTTTTT | CASSIDNSRELFF
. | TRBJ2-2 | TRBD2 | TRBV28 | TGTGCCAGCAGTCTACTAGCGGGAGCGAACACCGGGGAGCTGTTTTTT | CASSLLAGANTGELFF
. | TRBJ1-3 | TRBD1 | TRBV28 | TGTGCCAGCATTCCTCCCGGGACAGTAACTGGAAACACCATATATTTT | CASIPPGTVTGNTIYF
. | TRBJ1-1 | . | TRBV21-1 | TGTGCCAGCAGTAGACAGGGGGCTAGGTCCACTGAAGCTTTCTTT | CASSRQGARSTEAFF
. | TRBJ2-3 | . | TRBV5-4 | TGTGCCAGCAGCTCCCGACTAGGCACAGATACGCAGTATTTT | CASSSRLGTDTQYF